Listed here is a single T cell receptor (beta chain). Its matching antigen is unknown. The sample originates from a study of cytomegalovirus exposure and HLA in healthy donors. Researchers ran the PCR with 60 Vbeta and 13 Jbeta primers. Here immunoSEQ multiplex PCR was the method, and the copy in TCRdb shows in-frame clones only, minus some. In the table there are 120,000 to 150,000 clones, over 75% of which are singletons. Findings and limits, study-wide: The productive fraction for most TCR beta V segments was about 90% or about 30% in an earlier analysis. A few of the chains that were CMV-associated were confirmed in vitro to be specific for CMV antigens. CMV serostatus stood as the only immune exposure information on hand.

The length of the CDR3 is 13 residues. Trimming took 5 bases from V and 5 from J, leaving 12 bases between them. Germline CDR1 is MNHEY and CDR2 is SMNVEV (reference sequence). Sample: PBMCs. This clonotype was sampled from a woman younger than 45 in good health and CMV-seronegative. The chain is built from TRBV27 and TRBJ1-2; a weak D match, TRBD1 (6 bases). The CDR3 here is CASSRKDRYGYTF. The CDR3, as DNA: TGTGCCAGCAGTCGAAAGGACAGATATGGCTACACCTTC.